What follows describes a single TCR beta chain. This record belongs to a study of blood T cell repertoires in COVID-19. Sequencing used immunoSEQ multiplex PCR; TCRdb keeps in-frame clones, though not all of them. The sample yields 350,000 or so clones, 86% seen once. Sample: PBMCs or T cells enriched from blood (not recorded which). The receptor comes from a woman aged 40 to 50 with acute COVID-19.

CDR3 in amino acids: CATSDPGTGGEAFF. In DNA, the CDR3 is TGTGCCACCAGTGACCCCGGAACGGGTGGTGAAGCTTTCTTT. The V call is TRBV24-1, the J call TRBJ1-1; D uncertain. V gave up 4 bases and J gave up 7 bases, with 15 bases separating them. The germline gives CDR1 KGHDR, CDR2 SFDVKD. The CDR3 contains 14 residues.